One sample yielded the 5 T cell receptor beta chains listed below, sequenced in a study of T cells in localized non-small cell lung cancer. The data were produced by immunoSEQ multiplex PCR, yet TCRdb's version contains in-frame clones alone and is incomplete. The sample records under 60,000 clones, about nine tenths being singletons. Here the sequenced sample was peripheral blood, taken before any cancer treatment. The receptors derive from a male donor aged 60 or older with stage III squamous cell lung carcinoma.

The rearrangement links TRBV7-2 to TRBJ2-7; 7 bases match TRBD2. There are 14 residues in the CDR3. Germline V CDR1 and CDR2: SGHTA, FQGNSA. V shed 4 bases and J 2 bases; nucleotides not matched to a gene: 5. The chain's CDR3 is CASSSVGGTYEQYF. The CDR3 nucleotides read TGTGCCAGCAGCTCGGTGGGGGGGACCTACGAGCAGTACTTC.

The chain combines TRBV2 with TRBJ2-2, with D maybe TRBD2 (6 bases). This CDR3 comprises 14 residues. V shed 2 bases and J shed 9 bases, with 13 bases lying between them. Germline assignment: CDR1 SNHLY and CDR2 FYNNEI. Here the CDR3 reads CASSEWRAARELFF. The CDR3 nucleotides read TGTGCCAGCAGTGAATGGAGGGCGGCTCGGGAGCTGTTTTTT. Using reference TRBV2 and TRBJ2-2 for the parts outside the CDR3, the full variable domain is EPEVTQTPSHQVTQMGQEVILRCVPISNHLYFYWYRQILGQKVEFLVSFYNNEISEKSEIFDDQFSVERPDGSNFTLKIRSTKLEDSAMYFCASSEWRAARELFFGEGSRLTVL.

The V and J genes are TRBV11-2 and TRBJ2-2; unclear D gene. The CDR3 is 13 residues long. V dropped 4 bases and J dropped 5 bases, with 8 bases sitting between them. Germline V gives CDR1 SGHAT, CDR2 FQNNGV. CDR3 residues: CASSWLVTGELFF. In DNA, the CDR3 is TGTGCCAGCAGCTGGTTGGTTACCGGGGAGCTGTTTTTT.

The chain joins TRBV5-4 to TRBJ2-2, with TRBD2 matching 10 bases. The CDR3 runs 18 residues. Losses at the gene ends were 7 bases for V and 4 bases for J; bases not matched to a gene: 16. Germline values: CDR1 SGHNT, CDR2 YYREEE (reference sequence). In DNA form, the CDR3 reads TGTGCCAGCGACCGCGGCGGAGAAGCGGGGGGGCCCACCGGGGAGCTGTTTTTT. Its protein product is CASDRGGEAGGPTGELFF.

The chain combines TRBV5-6 with TRBJ1-5; D possibly corresponds to TRBD1 (5 bases). V was cut by 2 bases and J by 7 bases, with 22 bases left in between. Germline V gene data show CDR1 as SGHDT and CDR2 as YYEEEE. This CDR3 has 17 residues. The DNA for the CDR3 is TGTGCCAGCAGCTTAAAGGGGACGGAGGAGTTCAGACAGCCCCAGCATTTT. Amino acid sequence: CASSLKGTEEFRQPQHF.